The sequence of this TCR beta chain was determined in a study of blood T cell repertoires in COVID-19. Study-level information: The United States, Italy and Spain supplied acute and convalescent COVID-19 samples. PBMCs, B-cell-depleted T cells, or T cells provided the cDNA or gDNA that made up the material.

In the authors' methods: The assay estimated nucleated cells by amplifying reference gene primers. Generated by immunoSEQ multiplex PCR, the TCRdb table keeps only in-frame clones and is missing some. The V and J calls and the clone size are those of that table, but D and trimming were determined from the DNA. The sample lists about 160,000 clones; approximately 81% were seen once. The CDR3 extends over 14 amino acids. With 3 bases removed from V and 0 bases from J, the gap between germline ends came to 6 bases. The germline gives CDR1 SGHNT, CDR2 YYREEE (reference sequence). The chain employs TRBV5-4 and TRBJ1-4; D gene ambiguous. Sequencing input: peripheral blood. The sequence derives from a man aged 35-49 years with acute or convalescent COVID-19. The DNA for the CDR3 is TGTGCCAGCAGCTCGGTTGCAACTAATGAAAAACTGTTTTTT. Amino acids: CASSSVATNEKLFF. The whole variable domain, filled in from reference TRBV5-4 and TRBJ1-4, reads ETGVTQSPTHLIKTRGQQVTLRCSSQSGHNTVSWYQQALGQGPQFIFQYYREEENGRGNFPPRFSGLQFPNYSSELNVNALELDDSALYLCASSSVATNEKLFFGSGTQLSVL.